One sample yielded the 18 T cell receptor beta chains listed below, sequenced in a study of response to subunit inactivated influenza vaccine. TCRdb used MiXCR to reprocess the RT-PCR reads, holding one entry per CDR3 protein. The data hold around 480,000 distinct CDR3 sequences, with more than 15% observed a single time. The sequences come from CD4+ T cells sorted from PBMCs, collected 23 months after vaccination. The source is a man aged 50 to 69 who received an inactivated influenza vaccine.

This sequence joins TRBV7-9 and TRBJ2-7, with TRBD1 matching 7 bases. The V gene end was trimmed by 2 bases and the J gene end by 3 bases; junction bases not matched to a gene: 7. Germline CDR1 and CDR2: SEHNR and FQNEAQ (reference sequence). The CDR3 sequence is 15 residues long. In DNA form, the CDR3 reads TGTGCCAGCAGCTTAAGAGGGGGCCAAAGCTACGAGCAGTACTTC. Encoded protein: CASSLRGGQSYEQYF.

This clonotype has more than one count but fewer than ten. The chain has TRBV13 and TRBJ1-3, with D perhaps TRBD1 (6 bases). CDR1 PRHDT and CDR2 FYEKMQ come from the germline V gene (reference sequence). This CDR3 contains 16 residues. Trimming took 7 bases from V and 1 from J, leaving 17 bases between them. The CDR3 sequence is CASKQGGTSSGNTIYF. The CDR3 DNA reads as TGTGCCAGCAAGCAAGGAGGGACATCTTCTGGAAACACCATATATTTT.

The CDR3 sequence is CSVEVRTVRTEAFF. The CDR3 DNA is TGCAGCGTTGAAGTGCGGACAGTCCGCACTGAAGCTTTCTTT. The V gene is TRBV29-1, the J gene TRBJ1-1; possibly TRBD1 for D (6 bases). V dropped 1 base and J dropped 4 bases, with 13 bases sitting between them. Germline lookup yields CDR1 SQVTM and CDR2 ANQGSEA. The CDR3 length is 14 residues.

The chain carries TRBV20-1 and TRBJ2-5, with 8 nucleotides matching TRBD2. After removal of 0 bases from V and 3 bases from J, the junction contained 12 bases not matched to a gene. The CDR3 contains 17 residues. Germline-derived CDR1 and CDR2 are DFQATT and SNEGSKA (reference sequence). CDR3 in DNA: TGCAGTGCTAGAGATCCGGTAACGGGAGGGCCTAAAGAGACCCAGTACTTC. The encoded protein is CSARDPVTGGPKETQYF.

V usage is TRBV6-5 and J usage is TRBJ2-2; 7 bases fit TRBD2. Germline trimming cut 4 bases from V and 0 bases from J; bases unmatched to any gene: 2. Per the germline V gene, CDR1 is MNHEY and CDR2 is SVGAGI. The CDR3 contains 15 residues. In DNA form, the CDR3 reads TGTGCCAGCAGTTGGGAGGGTCCGAACACCGGGGAGCTGTTTTTT. It translates to CASSWEGPNTGELFF.

In its sample, this clonotype was seen a few times. The CDR3 sequence is CATSRDPTGTNEKLFF. The CDR3 nucleotides read TGTGCCACCAGCAGAGACCCGACAGGGACTAATGAAAAACTGTTTTTT. The chain has TRBV15 and TRBJ1-4, with TRBD1 matching 7 bases. The CDR3 totals 16 residues. The V and J ends lost 0 bases and 2 bases, in that order; junction bases with no gene match: 3. The germline CDR1 and CDR2 sequences are LNHNV and YYDKDF (reference sequence).

This clonotype was seen ten or more times. The genes are TRBV6-4 and TRBJ2-2; possibly TRBD2 for D (6 bases). V was shortened by 5 bases and J by 1 base, with 29 bases between the two germline ends. Germline CDR1 is MRHNA and CDR2 is SNTAGT. The CDR3 loop spans 21 amino acids. The CDR3 region is CASSTYVLRRSAGLNTGELFF. CDR3 bases: TGTGCCAGCAGTACGTACGTCCTCAGGAGGTCCGCGGGGTTGAACACCGGGGAGCTGTTTTTT.

This clonotype was seen a few times. The chain joins TRBV4-2 to TRBJ2-5; D is unresolved. The length of the CDR3 is 17 residues. V was trimmed by 1 base and J by 2 bases, leaving 17 bases between them. Germline CDR1 LGHNA, CDR2 YNFKEQ. The CDR3 spells CASSQGTQGLRQETQYF. The CDR3 DNA is TGTGCCAGCAGCCAAGGAACGCAAGGGTTGAGACAAGAGACCCAGTACTTC.

The chain has TRBV7-9 and TRBJ2-1, with D uncertain. The CDR3 runs to 15 residues. The germline gives CDR1 SEHNR, CDR2 FQNEAQ (reference sequence). The V end was cut by 1 base, the J end by 2 bases, with 9 bases between. In nucleotides, the CDR3 is TGTGCCAGCAGCTTAGAACTTGTCCCCTACAATGAGCAGTTCTTC. Amino acids: CASSLELVPYNEQFF.

This clonotype showed up just a few times. The genes are TRBV28 and TRBJ2-7, with D tentatively TRBD1 or TRBD2 (6 bases each). This CDR3 region has 13 residues. The germline gives CDR1 MDHEN, CDR2 SYDVKM. Trimming left V 2 bases short and J 7 bases short, with 12 bases between. CDR3 in amino acids: CASSLTQGREQYF. CDR3 in DNA: TGTGCCAGCAGTTTAACGCAGGGGAGGGAGCAGTACTTC.

This clonotype was counted only a few times. V gene TRBV7-2 combines with J gene TRBJ1-5, with D uncertain. V was trimmed by 2 bases and J by 9 bases, leaving 11 bases between them. CDR3 length: 13 amino acids. In germline, CDR1 is SGHTA, CDR2 FQGNSA. This CDR3 reads CASSLNPVGPQHF. The CDR3, as DNA: TGTGCCAGCAGCTTAAATCCTGTGGGGCCCCAGCATTTT.

The V call is TRBV29-1, the J call TRBJ2-7, with 8 positions matching TRBD2. CDR1 is SQVTM, CDR2 ANQGSEA, per germline. The CDR3 has 15 residues. With 6 bases clipped from V and 3 bases from J, the junction kept 13 bases outside the gene matches. CDR3 nucleotide sequence: TGCAGCGTCCTTGGCGTGGCGGGAGGATACTACGAGCAGTACTTC. It encodes CSVLGVAGGYYEQYF.

Turning to this clonotype: The conserved final phenylalanine or tryptophan is absent from the CDR3, which likely points to a read error. The genes are TRBV14 and TRBJ2-3; D gene unclear. V lost 0 bases and J lost 5, with 6 bases in between. The CDR3 is 13 residues long. Looked up from germline, CDR1 is SGHDN and CDR2 is FVKESK. CDR3: CASSQDLGDTQYS. CDR3 DNA sequence: TGTGCCAGCAGCCAAGATCTGGGAGATACGCAGTATTCT.

As to this clonotype: The DNA is omitted, as the CDR3 cannot be located on it reliably, and the CDR3 follows TCRdb's listing. The chain carries TRBV21-1 and TRBJ2-4; the DNA was not used to check the table's D call, TRBD1. TRBV21-1 constitutes a pseudogene. Ends included, the CDR3 has 16 residues. The chain's CDR3 is CASSKWGQGARNIQYF.

This clonotype occurred a few times. The CDR3 protein is CASSQDPGARYEQYF. The CDR3 DNA sequence: TGTGCCAGCAGCCAAGACCCGGGGGCTCGGTACGAGCAGTACTTC. This chain connects TRBV3-1 to TRBJ2-7; D may correspond to TRBD1 or TRBD2 (6 bases each). V was shortened by 0 bases and J by 4 bases, with 13 bases between the two germline ends. CDR1 LGHDT and CDR2 YNNKEL come from the germline V gene (reference sequence). The CDR3 is 15 amino acids.

This clonotype was seen only a few times. DNA for the CDR3: TGCGCCAGCAGCCAGGGGGGACAGGCCCCAAATTCACCCCTCCACTTT. It is translated as CASSQGGQAPNSPLHF. The chain couples TRBV4-1 to TRBJ1-6; 8 positions match TRBD1. The CDR3 loop spans 16 amino acids. The germline V gene has CDR1 MGHRA and CDR2 YSYEKL. V shed 3 bases, J shed 7 bases, and the junction held 8 bases outside the gene matches.

Only a few counts were recorded for this clonotype. An end of the junction does not agree with germline; a read error may underlie this. The V and J genes are TRBV10-3 and TRBJ2-2; tentative D call: TRBD1 (7 bases). The CDR3 has 14 amino acids. Germline values: CDR1 ENHRY, CDR2 SYGVKD. CDR3 amino acids: CAISLGGGTGELFF. CDR3 sequence (DNA): TGTGCCATCAGCCTCGGAGGGGGCACCGGGGAGTTGTTTTTT.

A remark on this clonotype: This may be a read error, as it is one base from a much larger clone. The chain is built from TRBV28 and TRBJ2-5, with D possibly matching TRBD2 (6 bases). CDR1 is MDHEN and CDR2 is SYDVKM in the germline V gene. V was pared by 3 bases and J by 5 bases, with 16 bases between. CDR3 length: 15 residues. The CDR3 loop reads CASSFPSDSVETQYF. The CDR3 nucleotides read TGTGCCAGCAGTTTCCCTAGCGATTCAGTGGAGACCCAGTACTTC.